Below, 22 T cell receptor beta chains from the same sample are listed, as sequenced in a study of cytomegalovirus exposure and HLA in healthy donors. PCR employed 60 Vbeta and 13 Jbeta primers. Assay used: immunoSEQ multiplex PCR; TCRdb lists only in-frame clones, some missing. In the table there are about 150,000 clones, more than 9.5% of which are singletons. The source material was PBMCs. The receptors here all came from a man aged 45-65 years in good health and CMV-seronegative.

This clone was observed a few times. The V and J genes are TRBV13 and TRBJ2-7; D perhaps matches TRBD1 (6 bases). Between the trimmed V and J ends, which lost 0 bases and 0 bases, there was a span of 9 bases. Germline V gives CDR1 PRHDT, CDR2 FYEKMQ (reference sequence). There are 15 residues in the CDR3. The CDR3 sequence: CASSLGLGASYEQYF. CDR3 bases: TGTGCCAGCAGCTTAGGCCTGGGGGCCTCCTACGAGCAGTACTTC.

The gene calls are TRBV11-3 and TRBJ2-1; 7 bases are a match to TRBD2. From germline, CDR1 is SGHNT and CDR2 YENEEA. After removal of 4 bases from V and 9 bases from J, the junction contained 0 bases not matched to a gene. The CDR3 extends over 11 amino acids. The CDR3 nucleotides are TGTGCCAGCAGCTGGGGGGGTGAGCAGTTCTTC. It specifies CASSWGGEQFF.

The CDR3 spells CAWSPGLANEKLFF. The CDR3 DNA is TGTGCCTGGAGCCCGGGACTCGCTAATGAAAAACTGTTTTTT. The chain couples TRBV30 to TRBJ1-4; possible D gene TRBD1, 5 bases. The CDR3 runs to 14 residues. V was shortened by 3 bases and J by 3 bases, with 11 bases between the two germline ends. The germline V gene encodes CDR1 GTSNPN and CDR2 SVGIG (reference sequence).

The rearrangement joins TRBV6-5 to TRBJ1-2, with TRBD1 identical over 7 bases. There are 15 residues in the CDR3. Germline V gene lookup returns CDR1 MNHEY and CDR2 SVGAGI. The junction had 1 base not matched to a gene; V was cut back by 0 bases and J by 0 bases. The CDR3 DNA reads TGTGCCAGCAGTTACTCGGACAGGCCTAACTATGGCTACACCTTC. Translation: CASSYSDRPNYGYTF.

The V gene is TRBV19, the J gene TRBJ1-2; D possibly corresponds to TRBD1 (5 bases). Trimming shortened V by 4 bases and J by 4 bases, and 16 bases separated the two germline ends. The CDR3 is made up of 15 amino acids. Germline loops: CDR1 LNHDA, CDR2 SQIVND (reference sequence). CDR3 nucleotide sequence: TGTGCCAGTAGTACCCCTCGTGGGGCTGGCTATGGCTACACCTTC. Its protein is CASSTPRGAGYGYTF.

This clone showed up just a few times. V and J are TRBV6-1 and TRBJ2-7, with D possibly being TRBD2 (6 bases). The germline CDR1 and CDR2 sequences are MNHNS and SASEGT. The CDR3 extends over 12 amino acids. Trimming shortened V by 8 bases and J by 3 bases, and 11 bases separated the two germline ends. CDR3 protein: CASQLTSYEQYF. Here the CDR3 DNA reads TGTGCCAGCCAACTGACTAGCTACGAGCAGTACTTC.

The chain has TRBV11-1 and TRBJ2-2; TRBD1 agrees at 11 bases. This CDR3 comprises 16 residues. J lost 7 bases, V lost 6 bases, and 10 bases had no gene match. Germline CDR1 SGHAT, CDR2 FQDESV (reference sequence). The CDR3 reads CASRPTGQGAGGELFF. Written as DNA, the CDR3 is TGTGCCAGCAGACCCACCGGACAGGGGGCGGGCGGGGAGCTGTTTTTT.

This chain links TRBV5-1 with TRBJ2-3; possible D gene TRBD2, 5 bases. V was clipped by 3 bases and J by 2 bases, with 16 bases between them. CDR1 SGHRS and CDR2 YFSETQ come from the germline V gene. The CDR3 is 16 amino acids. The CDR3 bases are TGCGCCAGCAGCTCGGCCCCTGAGCGGCACACAGATACGCAGTATTTT. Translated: CASSSAPERHTDTQYF.

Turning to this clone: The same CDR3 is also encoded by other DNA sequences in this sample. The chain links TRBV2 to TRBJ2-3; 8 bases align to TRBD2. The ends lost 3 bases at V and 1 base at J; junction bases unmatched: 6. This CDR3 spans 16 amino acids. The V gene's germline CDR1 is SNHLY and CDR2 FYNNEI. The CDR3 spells CASSDRSGSGTDTQYF. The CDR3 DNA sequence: TGTGCCAGCAGTGACCGGAGCGGGAGCGGCACAGATACGCAGTATTTT.

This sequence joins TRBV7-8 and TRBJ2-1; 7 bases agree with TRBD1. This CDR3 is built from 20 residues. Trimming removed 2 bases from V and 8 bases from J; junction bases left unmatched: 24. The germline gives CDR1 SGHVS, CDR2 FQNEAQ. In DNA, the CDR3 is TGTGCCAGCAGCTTACTCCGGGGACAGCGAATTAGGCTTGGTGGAGATGAGCAGTTCTTC. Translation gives CASSLLRGQRIRLGGDEQFF.

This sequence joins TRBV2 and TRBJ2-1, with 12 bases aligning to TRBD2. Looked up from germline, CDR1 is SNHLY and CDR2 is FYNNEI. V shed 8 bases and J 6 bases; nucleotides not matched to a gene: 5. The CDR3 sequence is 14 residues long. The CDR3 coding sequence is TGTGCCAGCGCGACTAGCGGGAGTGGCAATGAGCAGTTCTTC. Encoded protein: CASATSGSGNEQFF. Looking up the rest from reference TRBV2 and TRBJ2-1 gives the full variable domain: EPEVTQTPSHQVTQMGQEVILRCVPISNHLYFYWYRQILGQKVEFLVSFYNNEISEKSEIFDDQFSVERPDGSNFTLKIRSTKLEDSAMYFCASATSGSGNEQFFGPGTRLTVL.

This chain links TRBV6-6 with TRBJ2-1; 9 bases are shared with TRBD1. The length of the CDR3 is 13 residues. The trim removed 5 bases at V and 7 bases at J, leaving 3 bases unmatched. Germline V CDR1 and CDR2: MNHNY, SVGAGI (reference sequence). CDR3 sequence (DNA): TGTGCCAGCAGTGGGACAGGGAGGAATGAGCAGTTCTTC. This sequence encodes CASSGTGRNEQFF.

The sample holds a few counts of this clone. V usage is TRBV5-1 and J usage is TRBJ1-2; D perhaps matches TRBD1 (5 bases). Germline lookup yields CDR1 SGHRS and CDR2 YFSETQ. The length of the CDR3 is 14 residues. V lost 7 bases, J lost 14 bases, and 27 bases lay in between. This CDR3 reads CASFPAGGTMAKTF. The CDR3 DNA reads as TGCGCCAGCTTTCCAGCAGGTGGGACTATGGCTAAGACCTTC.

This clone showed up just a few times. For the CDR3, the DNA is TGCGCCAGCAGCTTGGTTGCCAGGGTCACAGAGACCCAGTACTTC. This gives the protein CASSLVARVTETQYF. The chain couples TRBV5-1 to TRBJ2-5; the D gene is possibly TRBD1 (5 bases). Germline CDR1 is SGHRS and CDR2 is YFSETQ. Trimming pared 0 bases from V and 4 bases from J, leaving 13 bases between. The CDR3 contains 15 residues.

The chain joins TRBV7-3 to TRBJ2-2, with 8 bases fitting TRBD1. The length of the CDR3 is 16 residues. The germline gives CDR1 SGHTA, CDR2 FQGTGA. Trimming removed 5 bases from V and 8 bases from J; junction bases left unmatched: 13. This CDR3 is CASSPGGQAARGELFF. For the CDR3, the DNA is TGTGCCAGCAGCCCAGGGGGACAGGCCGCTCGAGGGGAGCTGTTTTTT.

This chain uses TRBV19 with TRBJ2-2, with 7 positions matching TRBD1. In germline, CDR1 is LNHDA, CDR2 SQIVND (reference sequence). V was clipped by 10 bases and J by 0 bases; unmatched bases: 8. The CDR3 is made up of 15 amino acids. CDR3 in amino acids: CAIRLGTANTGELFF. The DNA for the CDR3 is TGTGCCATCCGGTTAGGGACAGCGAACACCGGGGAGCTGTTTTTT.

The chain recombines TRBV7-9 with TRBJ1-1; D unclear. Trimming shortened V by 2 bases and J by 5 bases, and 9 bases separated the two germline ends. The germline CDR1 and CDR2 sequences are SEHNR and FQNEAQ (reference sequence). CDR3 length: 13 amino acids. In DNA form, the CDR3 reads TGTGCCAGCAGCTTACCGGGATCGACTGAAGCTTTCTTT. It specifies CASSLPGSTEAFF. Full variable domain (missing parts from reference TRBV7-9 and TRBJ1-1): DTGVSQNPRHKITKRGQNVTFRCDPISEHNRLYWYRQTLGQGPEFLTYFQNEAQLEKSRLLSDRFSAERPKGSFSTLEIQRTEQGDSAMYLCASSLPGSTEAFFGQGTRLTVV.

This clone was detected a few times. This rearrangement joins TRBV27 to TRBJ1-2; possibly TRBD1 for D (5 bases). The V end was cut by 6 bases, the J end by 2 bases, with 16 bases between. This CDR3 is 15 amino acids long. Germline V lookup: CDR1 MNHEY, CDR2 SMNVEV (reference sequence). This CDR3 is CASRLTGGTNYGYTF. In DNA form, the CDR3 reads TGTGCCAGCAGGCTAACGGGGGGGACCAACTATGGCTACACCTTC.

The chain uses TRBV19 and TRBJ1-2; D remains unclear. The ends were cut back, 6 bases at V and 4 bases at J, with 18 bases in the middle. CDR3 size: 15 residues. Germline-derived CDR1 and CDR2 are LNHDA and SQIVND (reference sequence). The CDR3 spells CASSASRQAVYGYTF. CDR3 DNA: TGTGCCAGTAGCGCCAGTCGGCAGGCTGTCTATGGCTACACCTTC.

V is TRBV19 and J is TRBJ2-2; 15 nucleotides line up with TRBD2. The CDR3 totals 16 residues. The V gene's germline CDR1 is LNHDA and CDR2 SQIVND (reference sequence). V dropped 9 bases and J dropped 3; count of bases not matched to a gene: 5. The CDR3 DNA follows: TGTGCCAGCCGAGGGACTAGCGGGAGGCACACCGGGGAGCTGTTTTTT. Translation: CASRGTSGRHTGELFF.

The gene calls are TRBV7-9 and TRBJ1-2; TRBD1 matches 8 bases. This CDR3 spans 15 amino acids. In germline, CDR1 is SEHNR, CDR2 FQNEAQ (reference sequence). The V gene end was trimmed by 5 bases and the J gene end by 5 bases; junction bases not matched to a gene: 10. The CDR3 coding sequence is TGTGCCAGCAGCCGAAGGACAGGGAATGAATATGGCTACACCTTC. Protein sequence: CASSRRTGNEYGYTF.

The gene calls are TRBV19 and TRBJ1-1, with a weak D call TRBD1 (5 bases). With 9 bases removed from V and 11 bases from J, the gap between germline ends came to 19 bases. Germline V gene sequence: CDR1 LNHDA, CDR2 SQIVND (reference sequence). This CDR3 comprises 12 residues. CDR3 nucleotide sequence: TGTGCCAGCCGCTTTCCAGGGTTTGGCGCTTTCTTT. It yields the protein CASRFPGFGAFF.